The source of this T cell receptor beta chain is a study of CD8 T cells in ankylosing spondylitis. Quantitative molecular-barcoded 5'-RACE generated the TCR beta libraries. TCRdb re-called the 5' RACE reads through MiXCR, storing one row per CDR3 protein. The sample carries roughly 440,000 distinct CDR3 sequences, roughly a sixth recorded once. A word on this clonotype: Its antigen is not known.

Study observations and caveats: Reportedly, significant enrichment of disease-linked clones occurred in matched ankylosing spondylitis synovial fluid. In ankylosing spondylitis blood, a motif of roughly 8 highly homologous TCR beta variants appeared characteristic.

The clonotype was recovered from a male donor with ankylosing spondylitis. Sequences were obtained from blood, either unsorted or a sorted T cell fraction (not recorded which).

The CDR3 sequence is CASRTSWYEQFF. The CDR3 nucleotides read TGTGCCAGCAGGACTAGCTGGTATGAGCAGTTCTTC. This chain uses TRBV2 with TRBJ2-1; 7 nucleotides line up with TRBD2. Trimming removed 6 bases from V and 8 bases from J; junction bases left unmatched: 4. Germline loops: CDR1 SNHLY, CDR2 FYNNEI. This CDR3 is 12 amino acids long.